The 15 T cell receptor beta chains below were found in one sample sequenced in a study of early stage breast cancer tumors. Using immunoSEQ multiplex PCR, the repertoire was profiled, and TCRdb retains in-frame clones only, with some absent. This sample has roughly 30,000 clones, with around 67% found just once. The sample taken for sequencing was blood. These receptors all stem from a person in their 40s with breast cancer.

This chain links TRBV5-1 with TRBJ2-1, with 8 bases identical to TRBD2. The CDR3 covers 17 residues. V was pared by 0 bases and J by 0 bases, with 5 bases of the junction left unmatched. The germline V gene encodes CDR1 SGHRS and CDR2 YFSETQ. CDR3 region: CASSLVPLAASYNEQFF. Written as DNA, the CDR3 is TGCGCCAGCAGCTTGGTCCCACTAGCGGCCTCCTACAATGAGCAGTTCTTC.

This rearrangement joins TRBV11-3 to TRBJ2-1; D is undetermined. CDR1 is SGHNT, CDR2 YENEEA, per germline. Trimming removed 5 bases at V and 5 bases at J, with 4 bases between. This CDR3 contains 11 residues. The CDR3 is CASSINNEQFF. CDR3 nucleotide sequence: TGTGCCAGCAGCATAAACAATGAGCAGTTCTTC.

The chain employs TRBV11-2 and TRBJ2-3; 10 bases map to TRBD1. The CDR3 runs to 17 residues. Germline assignment: CDR1 SGHAT and CDR2 FQNNGV. V was pared by 6 bases and J by 5 bases, with 14 bases of the junction left unmatched. CDR3 sequence: CASRPNWDRGEGDTQYF. The CDR3 DNA sequence: TGTGCCAGCAGACCTAACTGGGACAGGGGAGAAGGAGATACGCAGTATTTT.

This clone was seen only a few times. The V call is TRBV7-8, the J call TRBJ2-7; D is undetermined. The CDR3 has 16 residues. The germline V gene has CDR1 SGHVS and CDR2 FQNEAQ. V lost 5 bases to trimming and J lost 0 bases, with 17 bases between them. CDR3 DNA: TGTGCCAGCAGCCCCCCCCTGCGGTTGGGCTCCTACGAGCAGTACTTC. The encoded protein is CASSPPLRLGSYEQYF.

The V call is TRBV7-6, the J call TRBJ2-7; maybe TRBD1 (5 bases). The CDR3 extends over 14 amino acids. Germline V gene sequence: CDR1 SGHVS, CDR2 FNYEAQ. V lost 0 bases, J lost 4 bases, and 10 bases lay in between. Here the CDR3 reads CASSLAGARYEQYF. CDR3 DNA sequence: TGTGCCAGCAGCTTAGCAGGGGCGCGTTACGAGCAGTACTTC.

CDR3 in amino acids: CASSLALGQGADNEQFF. The CDR3 DNA reads as TGTGCCAGCAGCTTAGCGTTGGGACAGGGGGCGGACAATGAGCAGTTCTTC. This sequence joins TRBV7-9 and TRBJ2-1; 12 bases match TRBD1. Germline CDR1 reads SEHNR; CDR2 reads FQNEAQ (reference sequence). Losses at the gene ends were 0 bases for V and 5 bases for J; bases not matched to a gene: 5. The CDR3 sequence is 17 residues long.

This clone has just a few counts. The DNA for the CDR3 is TGTGCCAGCTCACCGGGGAGCGGTCATGAGCAGTACTTC. Encoded protein: CASSPGSGHEQYF. This sequence joins TRBV18 and TRBJ2-7, with TRBD2 as a possible D gene (5 bases). The V and J ends lost 3 bases and 7 bases respectively, with 13 bases between them. This CDR3 contains 13 residues. CDR1 is KGHSH and CDR2 is LQKENI in the germline V gene.

The chain is built from TRBV28 and TRBJ1-2, with D unresolved. Trimming cost V 6 bases and J 4 bases, with 18 bases left between them. This CDR3 is built from 15 residues. Germline V gives CDR1 MDHEN, CDR2 SYDVKM. CDR3 protein: CASRREFGVIYGYTF. The CDR3, as DNA: TGTGCCAGCAGGAGGGAGTTTGGTGTGATCTATGGCTACACCTTC.

V is TRBV7-9 and J is TRBJ1-1, with a tentative D call TRBD1 (6 bases). The CDR3 has 14 residues. With 1 base removed from V and 7 bases from J, the gap between germline ends came to 13 bases. The germline V gene has CDR1 SEHNR and CDR2 FQNEAQ (reference sequence). CDR3 sequence reads: CASSLGAGGLEAFF. In DNA form, the CDR3 reads TGTGCCAGCAGCTTAGGGGCGGGGGGCCTTGAAGCTTTCTTT. Full variable domain (rest looked up from reference TRBV7-9 and TRBJ1-1): DTGVSQNPRHKITKRGQNVTFRCDPISEHNRLYWYRQTLGQGPEFLTYFQNEAQLEKSRLLSDRFSAERPKGSFSTLEIQRTEQGDSAMYLCASSLGAGGLEAFFGQGTRLTVV.

The chain employs TRBV6-5 and TRBJ2-1, with D tentatively TRBD1 or TRBD2 (6 bases each). Per germline, CDR1 MNHEY and CDR2 SVGAGI. The V end was cut by 3 bases, the J end by 7 bases, with 19 bases between. The CDR3 is made up of 16 amino acids. The CDR3 nucleotides are TGTGCCAGCAGTTATGGTCCCGGGGGCCGGGGTAATGAGCAGTTCTTC. Its protein product is CASSYGPGGRGNEQFF.

The CDR3 DNA sequence: TGTGCCAGCAGCTTAGAGGGGACAGGGAGCTCCTACGAGCAGTACTTC. This codes for CASSLEGTGSSYEQYF. The chain carries TRBV7-6 and TRBJ2-7, with 9 bases matching TRBD1. The CDR3 is made up of 16 amino acids. Per the germline V gene, CDR1 is SGHVS and CDR2 is FNYEAQ. V was clipped by 1 base and J by 0 bases; unmatched bases: 4.

CDR3 region: CSVVYPGQKSGNTIYF. As DNA, the CDR3 is TGCAGCGTTGTCTATCCAGGACAGAAGTCTGGAAACACCATATATTTT. This chain links TRBV29-1 with TRBJ1-3; the D gene is possibly TRBD1 (6 bases). With 4 bases removed from V and 1 base from J, the gap between germline ends came to 17 bases. The CDR3 extends over 16 amino acids. Germline V lookup: CDR1 SQVTM, CDR2 ANQGSEA.

The rearrangement uses TRBV5-1 and TRBJ1-1; D perhaps matches TRBD1 (6 bases). The germline V and J ends were trimmed by 2 bases and 8 bases, with 7 bases remaining between them. Germline V gives CDR1 SGHRS, CDR2 YFSETQ. CDR3 size: 11 residues. The CDR3 here is CASSLDREAFF. The CDR3 DNA sequence: TGCGCCAGCAGCTTAGACAGGGAAGCTTTCTTT. Using reference TRBV5-1 and TRBJ1-1 for the parts outside the CDR3, the full variable domain is KAGVTQTPRYLIKTRGQQVTLSCSPISGHRSVSWYQQTPGQGLQFLFEYFSETQRNKGNFPGRFSGRQFSNSRSEMNVSTLELGDSALYLCASSLDREAFFGQGTRLTVV.

The chain is built from TRBV7-2 and TRBJ1-1; D remains ambiguous. The V end was cut by 3 bases, the J end by 8 bases, with 4 bases between. The CDR3 length is 10 residues. CDR1 and CDR2 from the germline V gene are SGHTA and FQGNSA. The CDR3: CASSLREAFF. The CDR3 region has the DNA TGTGCCAGCAGCTTGAGGGAAGCTTTCTTT.

This clone was counted between two and nine times. The genes are TRBV2 and TRBJ1-2; D remains ambiguous. Germline CDR1 is SNHLY and CDR2 is FYNNEI. The CDR3 consists of 13 residues. Between the trimmed V and J ends, which lost 5 bases and 3 bases, there was a span of 10 bases. Written as DNA, the CDR3 is TGTGCCAGCAGTTCAGGTCTCGACTATGGCTACACCTTC. Translated: CASSSGLDYGYTF.